This is a list of T cell receptor beta chains from one sample in a study of blood T cell repertoires in COVID-19. TCRdb keeps only in-frame clones here, not all; method: immunoSEQ multiplex PCR. Found here are about 380,000 clones, around 89% of them singletons; the top ten hold approximately 7%. Sequencing was carried out using peripheral blood. The receptors come from a man between 18 and 35 years old with active or convalescent COVID-19. Each CDR3 is given with its conserved first and last residue. The order of the fields is D gene, clone size, V gene, J gene, CDR3 DNA, CDR3 protein. A D gene is named only where the DNA matches it firmly. Clone size is given for some rows only: seen once, a few or many times, or a class if the clone is expanded.

D: TRBD2; size: NA; V: TRBV5-1; J: TRBJ2-3; DNA: TGCGCCAGCACCCGTGGCGGGAGGCAGAGCACAGATACGCAGTATTTT; CDR3: CASTRGGRQSTDTQYF
D: NA; size: NA; V: TRBV15; J: TRBJ2-5; DNA: TGTGCCACCAGCAGGGACAATAGGTACCAAGAGACCCAGTACTTC; CDR3: CATSRDNRYQETQYF
D: TRBD2; size: once; V: TRBV11-3; J: TRBJ2-3; DNA: TGTGCCAGCAGCTCCTTGACTAGCGGGGGGCGAGATACGCAGTATTTT; CDR3: CASSSLTSGGRDTQYF
D: TRBD1; size: NA; V: TRBV3-1/TRBV3-2; J: TRBJ1-2; DNA: TGTGCCAGCAGCCAAGAAGGGATCCCAGGGGGCGACGGCTACACCTTC; CDR3: CASSQEGIPGGDGYTF
D: TRBD2; size: once; V: TRBV6-5; J: TRBJ2-7; DNA: TGTGCCAGCAGTTACACCGAACTAGCGGCAGTCTACGAGCAGTACTTC; CDR3: CASSYTELAAVYEQYF
D: NA; size: few; V: TRBV4-1; J: TRBJ2-2; DNA: TGCGCCAGCAGCCAAGATATCCTCACCGGGGAGCTGTTTTTT; CDR3: CASSQDILTGELFF
D: NA; size: NA; V: TRBV10-3; J: TRBJ1-1; DNA: TGTGCCATCAGTGAGACCGAGACAGACACTGAAGCTTTCTTT; CDR3: CAISETETDTEAFF
D: NA; size: NA; V: TRBV29-1; J: TRBJ1-2; DNA: TGCAGCGTTATGTCAGGCATAGACTATGGCTACACCTTC; CDR3: CSVMSGIDYGYTF
D: NA; size: NA; V: TRBV9; J: TRBJ1-6; DNA: TGTGCCAGCAGCGGTCAATATAATTCACCCCTCCACTTT; CDR3: CASSGQYNSPLHF
D: NA; size: NA; V: TRBV2; J: TRBJ1-4; DNA: TGTGCCAGCATCTTGGACAGAGCTAATGAAAAACTGTTTTTT; CDR3: CASILDRANEKLFF
D: NA; size: once; V: TRBV5-5; J: TRBJ1-2; DNA: TGTGCCAGCAGCCCGGGACCTCCTAGGAGGGATGGCTACACCTTC; CDR3: CASSPGPPRRDGYTF
D: NA; size: NA; V: TRBV28; J: TRBJ2-1; DNA: TGTGCCAGCACCTGGGACACCTCCTACAATGAGCAGTTCTTC; CDR3: CASTWDTSYNEQFF
D: TRBD1; size: NA; V: TRBV2; J: TRBJ1-1; DNA: TGTGCCAGCAGTGCCCACAGGGGTCCGAACACTGAAGCTTTCTTT; CDR3: CASSAHRGPNTEAFF
D: NA; size: few; V: TRBV6-2/TRBV6-3; J: TRBJ1-1; DNA: TGTGCCAGCAGTATACAGGGAAGGAACACTGAAGCTTTCTTT; CDR3: CASSIQGRNTEAFF
D: TRBD2; size: NA; V: TRBV28; J: TRBJ2-7; DNA: TGTGCCAGCAGTTTAGGGCTAGCGGGGTACGAGCAGTACTTC; CDR3: CASSLGLAGYEQYF
D: TRBD2; size: NA; V: TRBV5-4; J: TRBJ2-1; DNA: TGTGCCAGCAGCAAGAGAAAGCGGGAGTATGAGCAGTTCTTC; CDR3: CASSKRKREYEQFF
D: NA; size: NA; V: TRBV5-1; J: TRBJ2-5; DNA: TGCGCCAGCAGCCCGATCTTCGGACAGAACATCCAAGAGACCCAGTACTTC; CDR3: CASSPIFGQNIQETQYF
D: TRBD1; size: NA; V: TRBV11-2; J: TRBJ1-5; DNA: TGTGCCAGCAGCCGATACAGGGGGGACAATCAGCCCCAGCATTTT; CDR3: CASSRYRGDNQPQHF
D: NA; size: NA; V: TRBV6-5; J: TRBJ1-3; DNA: TGTGCCAGCAGTTACGGGCAGAAACTCTCTGGAAACACCATATATTTT; CDR3: CASSYGQKLSGNTIYF
D: NA; size: NA; V: TRBV19; J: TRBJ1-5; DNA: TGTGCCAGTAGTCAACAGGGAGCCAATCAGCCCCAGCATTTT; CDR3: CASSQQGANQPQHF
D: TRBD1; size: NA; V: TRBV15; J: TRBJ1-6; DNA: TGTGCCACCAGCAGAGGAACAGGGGGTTCACCACGTGGGGATTCACCCCTCCACTTT; CDR3: CATSRGTGGSPRGDSPLHF
D: TRBD2; size: NA; V: TRBV19; J: TRBJ2-7; DNA: TGTGCCAGTAGTATACTAGCGGGGCACTCCTACGAGCAGTACTTC; CDR3: CASSILAGHSYEQYF
D: TRBD1; size: once; V: TRBV7-6; J: TRBJ2-7; DNA: TGTGCCAGCAGCTTCCAGGGGGCGGGCGAGCAGTACTTC; CDR3: CASSFQGAGEQYF
D: NA; size: once; V: TRBV19; J: TRBJ2-5; DNA: TGTGCCAGTAGCCGGGGTTATTTGATGTACCAAGAGACCCAGTACTTC; CDR3: CASSRGYLMYQETQYF
D: TRBD1; size: NA; V: TRBV19; J: TRBJ1-1; DNA: TGTGCCAGTAGAAATCAGGGGGCTATTGTCACTGAAGCTTTCTTT; CDR3: CASRNQGAIVTEAFF
D: TRBD2; size: NA; V: TRBV9; J: TRBJ2-3; DNA: TGTGCCAGCAGCGTAGTTGGTAGCGGGGGCCCTAGCACAGATACGCAGTATTTT; CDR3: CASSVVGSGGPSTDTQYF
D: NA; size: NA; V: TRBV4-2; J: TRBJ2-3; DNA: TGTGCCAGCAGCCAGAATAGCGGTACCGTGCCAGATACGCAGTATTTT; CDR3: CASSQNSGTVPDTQYF
D: TRBD2; size: NA; V: TRBV5-1; J: TRBJ2-1; DNA: TGCGCCAGCAGCGAGGCGGGAGGGTCCTACAATGAGCAGTTCTTC; CDR3: CASSEAGGSYNEQFF
D: NA; size: few; V: TRBV19; J: TRBJ1-1; DNA: TGTGCCACTAGGGCTGGACAGACTGAAGCTTTCTTT; CDR3: CATRAGQTEAFF
D: TRBD1; size: few; V: TRBV7-2; J: TRBJ1-4; DNA: TGTGCCAGCAGCCCATACAGGGGCGTGGGTGAAAAACTGTTTTTT; CDR3: CASSPYRGVGEKLFF
D: TRBD2; size: NA; V: TRBV7-3; J: TRBJ2-3; DNA: TGTGCCAGCAGCTCGGGTAGCGGGAGTGGGACAGATACGCAGTATTTT; CDR3: CASSSGSGSGTDTQYF
D: NA; size: NA; V: TRBV6-1; J: TRBJ1-1; DNA: TGTGCCAGCAGTGAGACCGACATGGCGCACACTGAAGCTTTCTTT; CDR3: CASSETDMAHTEAFF
D: NA; size: NA; V: TRBV29-1; J: TRBJ2-7; DNA: TGCAGCGTTAGATCCGGGAGAGGGCACGAGCAGTACTTC; CDR3: CSVRSGRGHEQYF
D: TRBD2; size: once; V: TRBV19; J: TRBJ2-3; DNA: TGTGCCAGTACCGCGAGCGGGAGGGAAACAGATACGCAGTATTTT; CDR3: CASTASGRETDTQYF
D: NA; size: NA; V: TRBV6-6; J: TRBJ2-3; DNA: TGTGCCAGCAGCCGGGGACACTCGGGGTTCACAGATACGCAGTATTTT; CDR3: CASSRGHSGFTDTQYF
D: NA; size: NA; V: TRBV7-9; J: TRBJ2-7; DNA: TGTGCCAGCAGCCCCACCCCGGCGCGGGGCCACGAGCAGTACTTC; CDR3: CASSPTPARGHEQYF
D: NA; size: NA; V: TRBV10-3; J: TRBJ1-1; DNA: TGTGCCATCAACCCAGGGGTTAGCACTGAAGCTTTCTTT; CDR3: CAINPGVSTEAFF
D: NA; size: NA; V: TRBV4-1; J: TRBJ1-1; DNA: TGCGCCAGCAACCAACCATCGGGGGAAGCTTTCTTT; CDR3: CASNQPSGEAFF
D: NA; size: NA; V: TRBV5-6; J: TRBJ2-7; DNA: TGTGCCAGCAGCCCCCTAGGACAGACCAGCTCCTACGAGCAGTACTTC; CDR3: CASSPLGQTSSYEQYF
D: TRBD1; size: NA; V: TRBV6-5; J: TRBJ1-2; DNA: TGTGCCAGCAGTTCTGCTGGACAGGGCTGGTATGGCTACACCTTC; CDR3: CASSSAGQGWYGYTF
D: TRBD1; size: NA; V: TRBV27; J: TRBJ1-2; DNA: TGTGCCAGCAGAGGACAGGGCTATGGCTACACCTTC; CDR3: CASRGQGYGYTF
D: TRBD2; size: NA; V: TRBV18; J: TRBJ2-1; DNA: TGTGCCAGCTCTCCCTGGACTAGCGGGAGTCCTGGTGAGCAGTTCTTC; CDR3: CASSPWTSGSPGEQFF
D: NA; size: NA; V: TRBV15; J: TRBJ1-5; DNA: TGTGCCACCAGCGGAGAAGGACACCGCAATCAGCCCCAGCATTTT; CDR3: CATSGEGHRNQPQHF
D: TRBD1; size: NA; V: TRBV4-2; J: TRBJ1-2; DNA: TGTGCCAGCAGCCAGCGGACAGGTAGTTATGGCTACACCTTC; CDR3: CASSQRTGSYGYTF
D: NA; size: NA; V: TRBV4-3; J: TRBJ1-2; DNA: TGCGCCAGCAGCGCCGCGGTAGCTAACTATGGCTACACCTTC; CDR3: CASSAAVANYGYTF
D: TRBD1; size: NA; V: TRBV2; J: TRBJ2-1; DNA: TGTGCCAGCAGTGATTGGGGGACAGAGTATGAGCAGTTCTTC; CDR3: CASSDWGTEYEQFF
D: NA; size: NA; V: TRBV19; J: TRBJ2-7; DNA: TGTGCCTCCTCCAGGGGGGCGTCGGGAGAGCAGTACTTC; CDR3: CASSRGASGEQYF
D: TRBD1; size: NA; V: TRBV7-2; J: TRBJ1-2; DNA: TGTGCCAGCAGCCCCCGGACAGGGAAAAGCGACTATGGCTACACCTTC; CDR3: CASSPRTGKSDYGYTF
D: TRBD1; size: NA; V: TRBV28; J: TRBJ1-5; DNA: TGTGCCAGCAGCCGTTTCGCGGGACAGGGGGTTCAGCCCCAGCATTTT; CDR3: CASSRFAGQGVQPQHF
D: TRBD1; size: NA; V: TRBV9; J: TRBJ2-1; DNA: TGTGCCAGCAGCGTCGGGACAGGGAATGAGCAGTTCTTC; CDR3: CASSVGTGNEQFF
D: TRBD2; size: NA; V: TRBV5-1; J: TRBJ2-1; DNA: TGCGCCAGCAGCCACATAGCGGGAGGGGTCTACAATGAGCAGTTCTTC; CDR3: CASSHIAGGVYNEQFF
D: TRBD1; size: NA; V: TRBV10-1; J: TRBJ1-5; DNA: TGCGCCAGCAATCAGGGGGCCAATCAGCCCCAGCATTTT; CDR3: CASNQGANQPQHF